The subject of this entry is one TCR beta chain. In this sample, this clonotype turned up a few times. The antigen it recognizes is unknown. Within one base of it there is no much larger clone, and no base qualities were kept. What this sample's time point label stands for: newly diagnosed GD, antithyroid drugs for less than 3 months. For both TCR sequencing and RNA sequencing, RNA was extracted from PBMCs in TRIzol. The diagnosis of Graves' disease was made according to American Thyroid Association guidelines. The patients came from an endocrinology department in Xi'an, China. Each patient gave roughly 8.4 milliliters of peripheral blood, collected in an EDTA anticoagulant tube. Ficoll Paque Plus density gradient separation was used to isolate PBMCs, and no additional T cell sorting was done. RNA quality was checked with an Agilent 2100 Bioanalyzer and agarose gel, and concentration with a NanoDrop 2000.

Library preparation employed multiplex PCR. The reads were generated on an Illumina HiSeq 4000. To build TCR beta libraries, CDR3 regions were amplified by Arm-PCR using iRepertoire HTBI primers. Before sequencing, the PCR products went through gel purification. The paper's data handling went like this. A total of around 59 TRBV and under 15 TRBJ segments were identified across samples and were used for gene usage analysis of CDR3 amino acid clonotypes. COPE and FqMerger were used to merge filtered high-quality paired reads into contigs. Contigs were aligned with BLAST to IMGT TRBV, TRBD and TRBJ reference genes, and CDR3 was defined per IMGT. Clonotypes above 0.1% frequency were classified as highly expanded clones. Repertoire diversity was measured by Shannon entropy, and V-J evenness by the Gini coefficient. A clonotype was considered public if more than one individual shared it. TCRdb cleaned the public reads at Q25 with fastp, built clones with MiXCR and kept in-frame beta chains. Rows are unified per CDR3 protein, each entry keeping the most common DNA and genes. TCRdb's processing, not the authors', yielded these V and J calls. This sample has about 420,000 distinct CDR3 sequences in its table, and approximately 16% of those were observed once. Together, the top ten hold 23% of the sample.

These data come from a study of regulatory T cells in long-lasting Graves disease (dated by TCRdb to the early 2020s). With respect to the entire study: Antithyroid drugs had been taken for less than 3 months by newly diagnosed Graves' disease patients. A total of about 35 samples underwent TCR sequencing: 13 from persistent and 20 from newly diagnosed Graves' disease patients. The study was conducted in China and was registered as a clinical trial. Peripheral blood TCR sequencing and RNA sequencing compared persistent Graves' disease patients with newly diagnosed Graves' disease patients.

CDR1 is given as DFQATT and CDR2 as SNEGSKA, both from the germline V gene (reference sequence). Counted from cysteine to phenylalanine, this CDR3 has 13 amino acids. Only the CDR3 DNA stays, 39 bases, in frame from base 1. V trim: 0 bases; J trim: 5 bases; unmatched bases: 3. Overall study results and their limits: Preferential use of TRBV28, TRBJ1-2 and TRBJ2-5 was observed in persistent disease, whereas TRBV20-1 and TRBJ2-1 were favored in newly diagnosed disease. Only peripheral blood was studied, because thyroid tissue, the primary lesion, was inaccessible. Compared with newly diagnosed patients, persistent Graves' disease patients had lower TCR Shannon entropy and fewer highly expanded clones, which suggests clonal expansion. Sequencing and analysis were restricted to the TCR beta chain. The authors acknowledged the small sample size as a limitation that may reduce accuracy. More public clonotypes were shared among persistent patients (roughly 2,900) than among newly diagnosed patients (966).

These sequences were also reported in another study, on T cells in Graves' hyperthyroidism and ophthalmopathy. The other study reports the following: Stable Graves' hyperthyroidism was defined as the absence of progression to ophthalmopathy over 18 months of follow-up. Hyperthyroidism patients were newly diagnosed, had a disease duration of under 2 months, and were aged 18 to 65 years. Exclusion was applied to patients with uncontrolled infections, other autoimmune diseases, pregnancy or lactation. Clinical symptoms, serum thyroxine and TRAb, thyroid ultrasound, and orbital computed tomography formed the basis for the diagnoses. The TCR CDR3 was subjected to a first round of RT-PCR using the HTBI primer set and the Qiagen OneStep RT-PCR kit. Most expanded thyroid clonotypes (frequency above 0.001) were also detected in blood, suggesting blood repertoires may reflect thyroid immune responses. A 13 V-J signature model separated ophthalmopathy from stable hyperthyroidism, with 87.88% sensitivity and roughly 84% specificity in cross-validation and 80%/75% in testing. In validation, progression to ophthalmopathy was predicted by the model with 55% to 71% sensitivity and approximately 78% specificity, a median of approximately 6.5 months before onset. TCR V-J signatures able to tell the groups apart were searched for in a discovery cohort of 90 to 100 patients, of whom around 42 had Graves' ophthalmopathy and about 60 had stable Graves' hyperthyroidism. An independent validation cohort of some 18 hyperthyroidism patients and some 15 patients who later progressed to ophthalmopathy tested prospective prediction of ophthalmopathy. The 100 or so discovery patients were randomly split 7:3 into training and test sets. In addition, the study compared T-cell repertoires in thyroid tissue and in blood from six Graves' hyperthyroidism patients. After blood sampling, hyperthyroidism patients were treated with methimazole at a starting dose of 30 mg daily, and ophthalmopathy patients were treated with high-dose intravenous methylprednisolone. Libraries were constructed in a second round of multiplex PCR, after which size selection and purification were carried out. Sequencing of the libraries was done on an Illumina HiSeq2000 using paired-end 100 bp reads. Raw data were processed with SOAPnuke, discarding reads with adapters, uncalled bases, mean Phred below 15, or no exact constant-primer or identifier match. High-quality paired reads were merged using COPE v1.2.5, and each unique nucleotide sequence was defined as a clonotype. Clonotypes were aligned to IMGT TRBV, TRBD and TRBJ reference segments using MiTCR v1.1. Analysis was restricted to V-J combinations with a frequency above 0.0001, which covered about 99% of repertoires. A TCS score was defined as the ratio between F50 (clonal expansion) and ExV (chaos), using BLOSUM62-based TCRdist between CDR3 peptides within each V-J. Welch's t-statistics and random forest reduced some 510 V-J features to around 14, which were used in a naive Bayes classifier (R e1071). Sample size was not statistically predetermined, and blinding of investigators to group allocation was not performed. The paper reports TCR Vbeta CDR3 sequencing of some 140 peripheral blood samples: approximately 43 ophthalmopathy, about 75 hyperthyroidism and around 17 progressor patients.

The chain couples TRBV20-1 to TRBJ2-7, with 8 bases matching TRBD2. The receptor comes from a woman between 18 and 29 years old with Graves disease. Donor details come from another sample of the same person, matched by shared clones. Material: peripheral blood mononuclear cells (PBMCs), obtained at new diagnosis, from a patient treated with antithyroid drugs. The DNA is TGCAGTGCTAGAGATAGCGGGACCCACGAGCAGTACTTC. Its translation reads: CSARDSGTHEQYF.